This entry lists 23 T cell receptor beta chains sequenced from one sample in a study of T cell responses to AZD1222 COVID-19 vaccine. Only in-frame clones appear in the TCRdb table, and some are missing; sequencing was by immunoSEQ multiplex PCR. Here the sample spans about 120,000 clones, roughly 90% being singletons. The input for sequencing was peripheral blood, taken on day 0 of AZD1222 vaccination. These receptors came from an adult in good health.

This chain connects TRBV7-9 to TRBJ1-4; no firm D call. The V and J ends lost 3 bases and 7 bases respectively, with 12 bases between them. Looked up from germline, CDR1 is SEHNR and CDR2 is FQNEAQ (reference sequence). This CDR3 is 14 amino acids long. The CDR3 is CASSFSYAGEKLFF. CDR3 DNA sequence: TGTGCCAGCAGCTTTTCCTATGCGGGTGAAAAACTGTTTTTT.

The V and J genes are TRBV7-9 and TRBJ1-1; weak D call: TRBD1 (6 bases). V was pared by 5 bases and J by 1 base, with 20 bases between. The CDR3 sequence is 17 residues long. Looked up from germline, CDR1 is SEHNR and CDR2 is FQNEAQ (reference sequence). For the CDR3, the DNA is TGTGCCAGCAGCCCAGGGAAAGGGGGAGTCACGAACACTGAAGCTTTCTTT. Its translation is CASSPGKGGVTNTEAFF.

The chain recombines TRBV7-9 with TRBJ1-2, with 9 bases identical to TRBD1. CDR3 size: 18 residues. Germline V CDR1 and CDR2: SEHNR, FQNEAQ (reference sequence). The J segment lost 6 bases and the V segment lost 5 bases, leaving 19 bases of the junction unmatched. The CDR3, as DNA: TGTGCCAGCAGCGCCAGACTAGGGACAGGGAAATTGTCCGATGGCTACACCTTC. Its translation is CASSARLGTGKLSDGYTF.

V and J are TRBV10-1 and TRBJ2-7; the D is unclear. Between the trimmed V and J ends, which lost 3 bases and 4 bases, there was a span of 10 bases. Germline CDR1 reads WNHNN; CDR2 reads SYGVQD (reference sequence). The CDR3 spans 13 residues. In DNA, the CDR3 is TGCGCCAGCAGTGAAGTGTTGGGTTACGAGCAGTACTTC. This codes for CASSEVLGYEQYF.

The gene calls are TRBV6-1 and TRBJ2-7; no firm D call. V was clipped by 3 bases and J by 6 bases, with 9 bases between them. The CDR3 covers 12 residues. Germline CDR1 and CDR2: MNHNS and SASEGT. CDR3 DNA sequence: TGTGCCAGCAGTGAGACGCTAACCGAGCAGTACTTC. This translates into CASSETLTEQYF.

CDR3 sequence (DNA): TGCGCCAGCAGTCCTCCGACAGGGGGTCCCTACGAGCAGTACTTC. It specifies CASSPPTGGPYEQYF. J is TRBJ2-7 and V is TRBV23-1; 9 nucleotides match TRBD1. TRBV23-1 is noted as an ORF with a role that remains uncertain. J was trimmed by 2 bases and V by 4 bases; bases with no gene match: 6. This CDR3 has 15 amino acids.

The V gene is TRBV3-1 (or the pseudogene TRBV3-2), the J gene TRBJ1-1, with D possibly matching TRBD1 (5 bases). This CDR3 region has 14 residues. Germline V CDR1 and CDR2: LGHDT, YNNKEL (reference sequence). Trimming left V 3 bases short and J 2 bases short, with 10 bases between. This CDR3 is CASSQPGLNTEAFF. CDR3 DNA sequence: TGTGCCAGCAGCCAGCCGGGACTTAACACTGAAGCTTTCTTT.

The chain employs TRBV2 and TRBJ1-1; no clear D gene. V was cut by 4 bases and J by 11 bases, with 14 bases left in between. Germline V CDR1 and CDR2: SNHLY, FYNNEI. The CDR3 is made up of 12 amino acids. CDR3 in amino acids: CASSVSKSQAFF. CDR3 nucleotides: TGTGCCAGCAGTGTCTCCAAAAGTCAGGCTTTCTTT.

The rearrangement links TRBV5-1 to TRBJ2-6; D uncertain. The V and J ends lost 2 bases and 0 bases respectively, with 6 bases between them. The CDR3 length is 15 residues. From germline, CDR1 is SGHRS and CDR2 YFSETQ. CDR3 coding DNA: TGCGCCAGCAGCTTTACCGCCTCTGGGGCCAACGTCCTGACTTTC. Protein sequence: CASSFTASGANVLTF.

Points on this clone: The same CDR3 can be traced to other DNA sequences in this sample. The J gene is TRBJ2-1, the V gene TRBV18, with no clear D. CDR1 and CDR2 from the germline V gene are KGHSH and LQKENI. V gave up 3 bases and J gave up 6 bases, with 3 bases separating them. The CDR3 spans 11 residues. The CDR3 reads CASSPSNEQFF. DNA of the CDR3: TGTGCCAGCTCACCCTCCAATGAGCAGTTCTTC.

This rearrangement joins TRBV5-1 to TRBJ1-1; 9 bases are shared with TRBD1. The V and J ends lost 6 bases and 3 bases, in that order; junction bases with no gene match: 6. The CDR3 consists of 14 residues. CDR1 and CDR2 (germline): SGHRS, YFSETQ. CDR3 coding DNA: TGCGCCAGCACCGGACAGGGGCAGGACACTGAAGCTTTCTTT. Amino acids: CASTGQGQDTEAFF.

The gene calls are TRBV9 and TRBJ1-6; the D gene is possibly TRBD1 (5 bases). Germline V gives CDR1 SGDLS, CDR2 YYNGEE. V lost 0 bases, J lost 10 bases, and 14 bases lay in between. This CDR3 region has 15 residues. CDR3 loop: CASSVGGLKGSPLHF. The CDR3 DNA reads TGTGCCAGCAGCGTAGGGGGCCTCAAGGGATCACCCCTCCACTTT. Full variable domain (outside the CDR3, taken from reference TRBV9 and TRBJ1-6): DSGVTQTPKHLITATGQRVTLRCSPRSGDLSVYWYQQSLDQGLQFLIQYYNGEERAKGNILERFSAQQFPDLHSELNLSSLELGDSALYFCASSVGGLKGSPLHFGNGTRLTVT.

The rearrangement uses TRBV4-1 and TRBJ2-1; TRBD2 might be the D (6 bases). Trimming stripped 5 bases from V and 8 bases from J, with 22 bases between. CDR1 is MGHRA and CDR2 is YSYEKL in the germline V gene. This CDR3 spans 16 amino acids. This CDR3 reads CASSVIRLVRGDEQFF. The CDR3 DNA is TGCGCCAGCAGCGTTATTCGACTAGTCCGAGGGGATGAGCAGTTCTTC.

The chain has TRBV5-1 and TRBJ2-3, with 9 bases lining up with TRBD1. CDR3 length equals 18 residues. Germline V lookup: CDR1 SGHRS, CDR2 YFSETQ. V trimming: 3 bases; J trimming: 0 bases; junction bases outside the gene matches: 11. The CDR3 nucleotides read TGCGCCAGCAGCTATACCCCCGGGACAGGGTCTAGCACAGATACGCAGTATTTT. Its translation is CASSYTPGTGSSTDTQYF.

This clone showed up just once. This chain joins TRBV5-1 and TRBJ2-1; possible D gene TRBD2, 7 bases. The CDR3 contains 14 residues. Between the trimmed V and J ends, which lost 0 bases and 10 bases, there was a span of 14 bases. CDR1 and CDR2 from the germline V gene are SGHRS and YFSETQ. As DNA, the CDR3 is TGCGCCAGCAGCTTGGCTCCACAGGGAGGGGAGCAGTTCTTC. It translates to CASSLAPQGGEQFF.

In regard to this clone: This CDR3 is also generated by other DNA sequences in the sample. The chain carries TRBV28 and TRBJ2-7; 8 bases align to TRBD1. Germline V gives CDR1 MDHEN, CDR2 SYDVKM. This CDR3 region has 14 residues. V lost 5 bases, J lost 2 bases, and 5 bases stayed unmatched. CDR3 nucleotides: TGTGCCAGCAGTCCAGGACAGGGCCCCTACGAGCAGTACTTC. This sequence encodes CASSPGQGPYEQYF.

J is TRBJ2-7 and V is TRBV28, with TRBD1 matching 9 bases. Germline V gene sequence: CDR1 MDHEN, CDR2 SYDVKM. The CDR3 length is 16 residues. With 3 bases clipped from V and 5 bases from J, the junction kept 11 bases outside the gene matches. As DNA, the CDR3 is TGTGCCAGCAGTTTGTTTGGTGGGACAGGGACCCACGAGCAGTACTTC. This encodes CASSLFGGTGTHEQYF.

The rearrangement joins TRBV6-5 to TRBJ1-3, with 7 positions matching TRBD1. From germline, CDR1 is MNHEY and CDR2 SVGAGI. Trimming took 5 bases from V and 2 from J; bases not matched to a gene: 3. This CDR3 comprises 14 residues. The CDR3 DNA follows: TGTGCCAGCAGTACAACAGGGGCTGGAAACACCATATATTTT. Translated, it gives CASSTTGAGNTIYF.

The rearrangement uses TRBV27 and TRBJ1-6; D call uncertain. CDR1 is MNHEY, CDR2 SMNVEV, per germline (reference sequence). V shed 2 bases and J shed 5 bases, with 13 bases lying between them. CDR3 length: 16 residues. The CDR3 coding sequence is TGTGCCAGCAGTTTAAGTGGGCAGCTCCATAATTCACCCCTCCACTTT. It is translated as CASSLSGQLHNSPLHF.

This clone was found once. The chain couples TRBV6-6 to TRBJ2-1; 8 positions match TRBD2. The CDR3 consists of 15 residues. CDR1 is MNHNY, CDR2 SVGAGI, per germline (reference sequence). V lost 6 bases and J lost 1; bases outside the gene matches: 5. The CDR3 spells CASRRQRESYNEQFF. CDR3 nucleotides: TGTGCCAGCAGGCGACAGCGGGAGTCCTACAATGAGCAGTTCTTC.

This chain connects TRBV9 to TRBJ2-7; TRBD2 agrees at 9 bases. The germline V gene has CDR1 SGDLS and CDR2 YYNGEE. The CDR3 loop spans 14 amino acids. J lost 6 bases, V lost 3 bases, and 7 bases had no gene match. CDR3: CASSEGTSYLEQYF. CDR3 nucleotide sequence: TGTGCCAGCAGCGAGGGGACTAGCTACCTCGAGCAGTACTTC.

The rearrangement joins TRBV20-1 to TRBJ1-5, with D maybe TRBD1 (6 bases). Trimming removed 3 bases from V and 7 bases from J, with 13 bases in between. Germline V gene lookup returns CDR1 DFQATT and CDR2 SNEGSKA (reference sequence). The CDR3 loop spans 13 amino acids. CDR3 sequence: CSASKQGWQPQHF. The CDR3 DNA sequence: TGCAGTGCTAGTAAACAGGGTTGGCAGCCCCAGCATTTT.

Notes on this clone: The junction does not match germline at one end; this may be a read error. This chain joins TRBV5-1 and TRBJ2-1, with TRBD1 as a possible D gene (6 bases). Germline V gene lookup returns CDR1 SGHRS and CDR2 YFSETQ. The CDR3 has 16 residues. The CDR3 reads CASSLAGQGGGNQQFF. The CDR3 DNA follows: TGCGCCAGCAGCTTGGCCGGGCAGGGTGGGGGCAATCAGCAGTTCTTC.